The sequence of this T cell receptor (beta chain) was determined in a study of blood T cell repertoires in COVID-19. On the study more broadly: The samples span acute and convalescent COVID-19 from the United States, Italy and Spain.

Participants were aged roughly 18 to 90 years, lived in about two dozen US areas, and enrolled virtually. Donors in Cohort 3 counted as recovered after two negative PCRs, clearance, or symptom resolution. Trimming pared 2 bases from V and 3 bases from J, leaving 8 bases between. Germline lookup yields CDR1 MNHEY and CDR2 SVGAGI. CDR3 size: 14 residues. Clones were sequenced by immunoSEQ multiplex PCR, and TCRdb holds only the in-frame ones, with some missing. The data hold roughly 180,000 clones, with roughly four fifths observed a single time. This clonotype originated in a man in his forties who had recovered from COVID-19. The chain couples TRBV6-5 to TRBJ2-1; the D gene is possibly TRBD1 (6 bases). The material sequenced was PBMCs or T cells enriched from blood (not recorded which). The CDR3 protein is CASSYQGRYNEQFF. The CDR3 DNA is TGTGCCAGCAGTTACCAGGGGCGCTACAATGAGCAGTTCTTC.